This record looks at one T cell receptor (beta chain) sequence and its context. The data were obtained in a study of blood T cell repertoires in COVID-19. Study-level background: Acute and convalescent COVID-19 specimens originated in the United States, Italy and Spain.

Sequencing used immunoSEQ multiplex PCR; TCRdb keeps in-frame clones, though not all of them. The sample carries 80,000 to 95,000 clones, roughly 90% recorded once. This CDR3 has 15 amino acids. Germline values: CDR1 MRHNA, CDR2 SNTAGT. V was pared by 9 bases and J by 3 bases, with 10 bases of the junction left unmatched. Sequencing was carried out using peripheral blood. This sequence joins TRBV6-4 and TRBJ1-5, with 8 positions matching TRBD1. The sequence was obtained from a woman between 50 and 59 years old with active or convalescent COVID-19. CDR3 sequence: CARPPGQVLNQPQHF. CDR3 DNA: TGTGCCAGGCCCCCGGGACAGGTCCTCAATCAGCCCCAGCATTTT.